Presented here are 20 T cell receptor beta chains from one specimen sequenced in a study of resident and recirculating memory T cells in vitiligo. Sequencing used immunoSEQ multiplex PCR; TCRdb keeps in-frame clones, though not all of them. The table lists tens of thousands of clones, 92% of them singletons. The sequencing sample was made of blood. These receptors were taken from a male donor with vitiligo.

Details on this clone: This CDR3 is also generated by other DNA sequences in the sample. The chain uses TRBV7-2 and TRBJ2-2; D remains ambiguous. The CDR3 totals 13 residues. Trimming left V 2 bases short and J 1 base short, with 2 bases between. From germline, CDR1 is SGHTA and CDR2 FQGNSA. CDR3 protein: CASSLLNTGELFF. CDR3 sequence (DNA): TGTGCCAGCAGCTTACTGAACACCGGGGAGCTGTTTTTT.

This chain uses TRBV19 with TRBJ2-1; 8 bases are shared with TRBD1. The length of the CDR3 is 16 residues. Looked up from germline, CDR1 is LNHDA and CDR2 is SQIVND (reference sequence). V lost 5 bases, J lost 2 bases, and 8 bases stayed unmatched. The CDR3 sequence: CASSPQGGTAYNEQFF. DNA of the CDR3: TGTGCCAGTAGTCCACAGGGGGGAACCGCCTACAATGAGCAGTTCTTC.

The rearrangement uses TRBV28 and TRBJ2-4; D possibly corresponds to TRBD2 (7 bases). This CDR3 spans 14 amino acids. Trimming removed 2 bases from V and 6 bases from J, with 11 bases in between. Per the germline V gene, CDR1 is MDHEN and CDR2 is SYDVKM. CDR3 sequence: CASSLRRGGNIQYF. CDR3 bases: TGTGCCAGCAGTTTACGGAGGGGGGGAAACATTCAGTACTTC.

The chain links TRBV27 to TRBJ2-3, with 9 positions matching TRBD2. The CDR3 length is 17 residues. V lost 5 bases, J lost 4 bases, and 13 bases stayed unmatched. The germline gives CDR1 MNHEY, CDR2 SMNVEV (reference sequence). CDR3 region: CASSESLAGLWADTQYF. The CDR3 region has the DNA TGTGCCAGCAGTGAGTCACTAGCGGGCCTGTGGGCAGATACGCAGTATTTT.

The chain carries TRBV19 and TRBJ2-1; possibly TRBD1 for D (7 bases). Germline V gene data show CDR1 as LNHDA and CDR2 as SQIVND (reference sequence). The germline V and J ends were trimmed by 3 bases and 2 bases, with 17 bases remaining between them. The length of the CDR3 is 17 residues. For the CDR3, the DNA is TGTGCCAGTAGTATGAGGGCAGGGGGGCAAACCTACAATGAGCAGTTCTTC. This codes for CASSMRAGGQTYNEQFF.

V is TRBV4-1 and J is TRBJ2-5; TRBD2 aligns across 8 bases. The J segment lost 1 base and the V segment lost 1 base, leaving 5 bases of the junction unmatched. Germline CDR1 MGHRA, CDR2 YSYEKL. The CDR3 totals 16 residues. CDR3 sequence (DNA): TGCGCCAGCAGCCAAGGACGCGGGACTAGCCAAGAGACCCAGTACTTC. Its protein product is CASSQGRGTSQETQYF.

CDR3 region: CARTRQGDADTQYF. The CDR3 region has the DNA TGTGCTCGGACTCGACAGGGGGATGCAGATACGCAGTATTTT. The rearrangement uses TRBV27 and TRBJ2-3, with 9 nucleotides matching TRBD1. Looked up from germline, CDR1 is MNHEY and CDR2 is SMNVEV (reference sequence). The CDR3 contains 14 residues.

V usage is TRBV4-1 and J usage is TRBJ2-3; 16 bases agree with TRBD2. Germline trimming cut 4 bases from V and 5 bases from J; bases unmatched to any gene: 6. Germline V gene sequence: CDR1 MGHRA, CDR2 YSYEKL. This CDR3 is built from 17 residues. The CDR3 protein is CASSRGLAGGSQDTQYF. The CDR3 bases are TGCGCCAGCAGCCGGGGACTAGCGGGAGGGTCACAAGATACGCAGTATTTT.

V usage is TRBV29-1 and J usage is TRBJ2-3, with 12 bases identical to TRBD2. The CDR3 is 14 amino acids. J gave up 9 bases and V 5 bases, and 9 bases lay outside the gene matches. The germline V gene has CDR1 SQVTM and CDR2 ANQGSEA. This CDR3 is CSVPLAGGAGTQYF. CDR3 nucleotides: TGCAGCGTTCCCCTAGCGGGAGGGGCAGGCACGCAGTATTTT.

V usage is TRBV2 and J usage is TRBJ2-2; a weak D match, TRBD2 (5 bases). V lost 7 bases, J lost 4 bases, and 16 bases lay in between. CDR3 length: 15 amino acids. The germline V gene has CDR1 SNHLY and CDR2 FYNNEI. In nucleotides, the CDR3 is TGTGCCAGCACTCCTAGCCCGACGGCCACCGGGGAGCTGTTTTTT. This sequence encodes CASTPSPTATGELFF.

This chain uses TRBV19 with TRBJ1-4; D possibly corresponds to TRBD1 (6 bases). In germline, CDR1 is LNHDA, CDR2 SQIVND (reference sequence). V shed 3 bases and J shed 10 bases, with 15 bases lying between them. This CDR3 has 14 amino acids. The CDR3 bases are TGTGCCAGTAGTATCGCAGGGACAACGGGAAAACTGTTTTTT. Its translation is CASSIAGTTGKLFF. The entire variable domain, with the rest obtained from reference TRBV19 and TRBJ1-4, is as follows: DGGITQSPKYLFRKEGQNVTLSCEQNLNHDAMYWYRQDPGQGLRLIYYSQIVNDFQKGDIAEGYSVSREKKESFPLTVTSAQKNPTAFYLCASSIAGTTGKLFFGSGTQLSVL.

V usage is TRBV9 and J usage is TRBJ1-2; no reliable D call. With 1 base removed from V and 2 bases from J, the gap between germline ends came to 6 bases. There are 13 residues in the CDR3. Looked up from germline, CDR1 is SGDLS and CDR2 is YYNGEE. Here the CDR3 reads CASSVSGNYGYTF. For the CDR3, the DNA is TGTGCCAGCAGCGTATCGGGAAACTATGGCTACACCTTC.

The rearrangement links TRBV30 to TRBJ1-5, with D perhaps matching TRBD1 (6 bases). This CDR3 is built from 13 residues. The V and J ends lost 3 bases and 9 bases respectively, with 15 bases between them. Germline V CDR1 and CDR2: GTSNPN, SVGIG (reference sequence). The CDR3: CAWSPTGVGPQHF. In DNA, the CDR3 is TGTGCCTGGAGCCCGACAGGAGTTGGGCCCCAGCATTTT.

This sequence joins TRBV9 and TRBJ2-7; no clear D gene. Trimming shortened V by 0 bases and J by 0 bases, and 7 bases separated the two germline ends. Germline V gene data show CDR1 as SGDLS and CDR2 as YYNGEE. This CDR3 region has 14 residues. CDR3 DNA: TGTGCCAGCAGCGTAGAGTGGAGCTCCTACGAGCAGTACTTC. This codes for CASSVEWSSYEQYF.

The V gene is TRBV28, the J gene TRBJ1-2, with 8 bases aligning to TRBD1. Germline loops: CDR1 MDHEN, CDR2 SYDVKM. The V and J ends lost 5 bases and 8 bases, in that order; junction bases with no gene match: 4. This CDR3 is built from 12 residues. The CDR3 DNA reads as TGTGCCAGCAGTGGACAGGGCGTCGGCTACACCTTC. Translation gives CASSGQGVGYTF.

This sequence joins TRBV9 and TRBJ2-7, with 9 bases fitting TRBD1. The CDR3 runs 17 residues. The germline CDR1 and CDR2 sequences are SGDLS and YYNGEE. Germline trimming cut 0 bases from V and 5 bases from J; bases unmatched to any gene: 12. CDR3 DNA: TGTGCCAGCAGCGTAGGCTCCACCTACAGGGGGCAGGACGAGCAGTACTTC. Its translation: CASSVGSTYRGQDEQYF.

The V call is TRBV6-5, the J call TRBJ1-4; 9 bases are shared with TRBD1. The CDR3 sequence is 14 residues long. J gave up 8 bases and V 2 bases, and 3 bases lay outside the gene matches. Looked up from germline, CDR1 is MNHEY and CDR2 is SVGAGI. The CDR3 sequence: CASSYNDRGEKLFF. For the CDR3, the DNA is TGTGCCAGCAGTTACAACGACAGGGGGGAAAAACTGTTTTTT.

Only one count was recorded for this clone. This chain joins TRBV18 and TRBJ2-7; 8 bases match TRBD1. Looked up from germline, CDR1 is KGHSH and CDR2 is LQKENI. The V and J ends lost 3 bases and 7 bases, in that order; junction bases with no gene match: 11. The CDR3 runs to 15 residues. CDR3 region: CASSPGTGRVGEQYF. The CDR3 nucleotides are TGTGCCAGCTCACCCGGGACAGGCCGGGTGGGGGAGCAGTACTTC.

V and J are TRBV11-2 and TRBJ1-1, with no clear D. Germline V gives CDR1 SGHAT, CDR2 FQNNGV. CDR3 size: 15 residues. With 3 bases removed from V and 1 base from J, the gap between germline ends came to 12 bases. CDR3 in amino acids: CASSLGRARNTEAFF. CDR3 nucleotides: TGTGCCAGCAGCTTGGGGAGGGCCCGGAACACTGAAGCTTTCTTT. Looking up the rest from reference TRBV11-2 and TRBJ1-1 gives the full variable domain: EAGVAQSPRYKIIEKRQSVAFWCNPISGHATLYWYQQILGQGPKLLIQFQNNGVVDDSQLPKDRFSAERLKGVDSTLKIQPAKLEDSAVYLCASSLGRARNTEAFFGQGTRLTVV.

The rearrangement uses TRBV4-3 and TRBJ1-3; D gene unclear. Per the germline V gene, CDR1 is LGHNA and CDR2 is YSLEER. Trimming removed 0 bases from V and 7 bases from J, with 7 bases in between. The CDR3 length is 13 residues. This CDR3 reads CASSQDYGNTIYF. In nucleotides, the CDR3 is TGCGCCAGCAGCCAAGATTACGGGAACACCATATATTTT.